This T cell receptor (beta chain) was recorded in a study of blood T cell repertoires in COVID-19. Whole-study context: Acute-phase and convalescent COVID-19 samples originated in the United States, Italy and Spain. Nucleic acid was either cDNA or gDNA, and it came from T cells, B-cell-depleted T cells, or PBMCs.

The Seattle site enrolled patients during active infection and followed them longitudinally. Sequencing was performed with immunoSEQ multiplex PCR; in TCRdb, only in-frame clones are kept and a portion is missing. Counted here are tens of thousands of clones, more than 90% occurring once; the ten biggest clones make up approximately 0.35%. CDR1 MNHEY and CDR2 SMNVEV come from the germline V gene (reference sequence). Losses at the gene ends were 6 bases for V and 9 bases for J; bases not matched to a gene: 5. This CDR3 has 13 amino acids. The chain carries TRBV27 and TRBJ2-1, with TRBD2 identical over 10 bases. What was sequenced was peripheral blood. The clonotype was recovered from a man in his fifties or sixties with COVID-19, enrolled during active disease. The CDR3 bases are TGTGCCAGCAGGGCTAGCGGGAGTATTGAGCAGTTCTTC. This encodes CASRASGSIEQFF.